This paragraph reports one TCR beta chain. In germline, CDR1 is MDHEN, CDR2 SYDVKM. This CDR3 comprises 13 residues. V was pared by 3 bases and J by 4 bases, with 9 bases between. The investigators amplified TCR beta CDR3 regions from RNA transcripts. TCR CDR3 regions were first amplified by RT-PCR with HTBI primers. TCRdb re-called the multiplex PCR reads with MiXCR, one entry per CDR3 protein. The table lists a few hundred thousand distinct CDR3 sequences, less than 25% of them singletons. Recently diagnosed hyperthyroidism of less than 2 months' duration affected patients aged 18 to 65. These data belong to a study of T cells in Graves' hyperthyroidism and ophthalmopathy. At the level of the study: Peripheral blood was collected at initial diagnosis, before any treatment.

This clonotype originated in a man between 18 and 35 years old with Graves' hyperthyroidism. The gene calls are TRBV28 and TRBJ1-2; D is possibly TRBD1 (5 bases). Sequencing input: blood. The CDR3 sequence: CASSLLGAYGYTF. The CDR3 DNA follows: TGTGCCAGCAGTTTGCTAGGGGCCTATGGCTACACCTTC.